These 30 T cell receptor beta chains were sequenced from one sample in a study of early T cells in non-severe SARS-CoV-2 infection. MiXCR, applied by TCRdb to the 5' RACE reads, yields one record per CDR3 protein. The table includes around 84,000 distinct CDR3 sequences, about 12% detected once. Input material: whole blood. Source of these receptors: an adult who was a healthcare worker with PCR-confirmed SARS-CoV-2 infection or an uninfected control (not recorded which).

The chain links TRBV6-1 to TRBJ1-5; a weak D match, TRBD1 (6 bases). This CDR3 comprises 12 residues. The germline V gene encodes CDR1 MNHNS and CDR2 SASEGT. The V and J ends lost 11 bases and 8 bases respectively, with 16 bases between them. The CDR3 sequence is CAARIQGEPQHF. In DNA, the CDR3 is TGTGCCGCCCGAATACAGGGAGAGCCCCAGCATTTT.

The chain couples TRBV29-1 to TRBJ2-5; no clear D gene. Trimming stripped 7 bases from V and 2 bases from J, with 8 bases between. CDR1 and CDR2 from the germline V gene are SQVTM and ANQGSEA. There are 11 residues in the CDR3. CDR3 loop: CSAGPQETQYF. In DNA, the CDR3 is TGCAGCGCGGGCCCGCAAGAGACCCAGTACTTC.

In nucleotides, the CDR3 is TGTGCCAGCAGCTCCTTGGGACAGGGTGACACTGAAGCTTTCTTT. Translated, it gives CASSSLGQGDTEAFF. The chain uses TRBV11-3 and TRBJ1-1, with 9 positions matching TRBD1. Trimming at V came to 4 bases and at J to 3 bases, leaving 6 bases not matched to a gene. This CDR3 is 15 amino acids long. Germline loops: CDR1 SGHNT, CDR2 YENEEA. The full variable domain, completed using reference TRBV11-3 and TRBJ1-1, is EAGVVQSPRYKIIEKKQPVAFWCNPISGHNTLYWYLQNLGQGPELLIRYENEEAVDDSQLPKDRFSAERLKGVDSTLKIQPAELGDSAVYLCASSSLGQGDTEAFFGQGTRLTVV.

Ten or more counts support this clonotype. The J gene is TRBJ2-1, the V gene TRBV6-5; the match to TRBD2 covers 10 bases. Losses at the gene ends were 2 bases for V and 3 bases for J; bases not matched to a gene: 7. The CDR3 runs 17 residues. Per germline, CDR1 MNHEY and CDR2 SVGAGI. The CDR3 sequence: CASSYRLAGTFYNEQFF. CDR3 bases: TGTGCCAGCAGTTACCGACTAGCGGGTACATTCTACAATGAGCAGTTCTTC.

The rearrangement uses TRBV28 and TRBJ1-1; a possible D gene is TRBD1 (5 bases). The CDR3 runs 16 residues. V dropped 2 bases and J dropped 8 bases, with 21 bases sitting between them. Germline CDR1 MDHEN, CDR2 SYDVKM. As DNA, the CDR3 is TGTGCCAGCAGTTTAGGAATGGGTTCAGGGAGTAGAGAAGCTTTCTTT. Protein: CASSLGMGSGSREAFF.

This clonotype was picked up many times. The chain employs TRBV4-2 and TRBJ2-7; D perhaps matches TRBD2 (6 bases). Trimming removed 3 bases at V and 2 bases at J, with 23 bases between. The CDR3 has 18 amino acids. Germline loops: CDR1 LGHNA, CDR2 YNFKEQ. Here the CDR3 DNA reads TGTGCCAGCAGCCAGCGGGGAGGAGGACGGGAGACAGCCTACGAGCAGTACTTC. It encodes CASSQRGGGRETAYEQYF.

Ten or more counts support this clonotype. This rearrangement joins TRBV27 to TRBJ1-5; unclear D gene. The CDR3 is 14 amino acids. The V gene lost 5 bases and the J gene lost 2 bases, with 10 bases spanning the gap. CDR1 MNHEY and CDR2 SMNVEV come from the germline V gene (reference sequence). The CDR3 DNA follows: TGTGCCAGCAGTCCCGTGTTTGGCAATCAGCCCCAGCATTTT. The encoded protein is CASSPVFGNQPQHF.

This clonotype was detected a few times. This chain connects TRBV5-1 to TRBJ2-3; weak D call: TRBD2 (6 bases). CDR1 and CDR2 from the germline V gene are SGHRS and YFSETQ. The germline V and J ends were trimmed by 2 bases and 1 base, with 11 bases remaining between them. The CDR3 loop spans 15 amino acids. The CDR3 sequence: CASSFLAGRTDTQYF. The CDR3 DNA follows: TGCGCCAGCAGCTTCCTTGCGGGGCGCACAGATACGCAGTATTTT.

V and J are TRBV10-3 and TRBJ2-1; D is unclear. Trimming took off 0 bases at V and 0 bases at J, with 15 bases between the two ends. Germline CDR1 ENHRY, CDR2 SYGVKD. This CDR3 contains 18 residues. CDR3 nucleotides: TGTGCCATCAGTGAGTCGCGAAGGGCCAACCTCTCCTACAATGAGCAGTTCTTC. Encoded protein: CAISESRRANLSYNEQFF.

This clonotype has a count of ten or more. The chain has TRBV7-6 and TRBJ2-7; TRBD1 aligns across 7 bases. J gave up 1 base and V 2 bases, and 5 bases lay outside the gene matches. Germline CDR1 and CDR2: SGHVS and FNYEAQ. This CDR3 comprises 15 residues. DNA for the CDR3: TGTGCCAGCAGCTTAAACAGGGGCGGTTCCTACGAGCAGTACTTC. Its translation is CASSLNRGGSYEQYF.

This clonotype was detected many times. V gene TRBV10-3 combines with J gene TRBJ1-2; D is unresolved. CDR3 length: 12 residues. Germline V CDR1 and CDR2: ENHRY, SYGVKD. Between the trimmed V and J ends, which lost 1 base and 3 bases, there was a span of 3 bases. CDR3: CAISEWDYGYTF. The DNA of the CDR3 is TGTGCCATCAGTGAGTGGGACTATGGCTACACCTTC.

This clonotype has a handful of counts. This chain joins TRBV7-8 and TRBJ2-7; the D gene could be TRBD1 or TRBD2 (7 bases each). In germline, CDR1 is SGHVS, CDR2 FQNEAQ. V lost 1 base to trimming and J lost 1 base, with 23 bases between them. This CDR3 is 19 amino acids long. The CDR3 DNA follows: TGTGCCAGCAGCTTAGGAGTGAGGGGGCAAAGCGGGGATTCCTACGAGCAGTACTTC. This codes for CASSLGVRGQSGDSYEQYF.

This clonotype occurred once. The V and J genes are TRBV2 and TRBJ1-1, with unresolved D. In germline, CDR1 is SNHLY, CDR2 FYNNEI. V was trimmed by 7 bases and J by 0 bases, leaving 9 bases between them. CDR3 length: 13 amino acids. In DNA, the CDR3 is TGTGCCAGCAATCCAGACATGAACACTGAAGCTTTCTTT. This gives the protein CASNPDMNTEAFF.

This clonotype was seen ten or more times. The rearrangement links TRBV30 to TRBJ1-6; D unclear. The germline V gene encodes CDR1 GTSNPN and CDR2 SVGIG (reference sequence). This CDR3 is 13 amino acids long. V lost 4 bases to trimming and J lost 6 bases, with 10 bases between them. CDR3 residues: CAWKVGLNSPLHF. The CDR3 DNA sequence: TGTGCCTGGAAGGTGGGCCTTAATTCACCCCTCCACTTT.

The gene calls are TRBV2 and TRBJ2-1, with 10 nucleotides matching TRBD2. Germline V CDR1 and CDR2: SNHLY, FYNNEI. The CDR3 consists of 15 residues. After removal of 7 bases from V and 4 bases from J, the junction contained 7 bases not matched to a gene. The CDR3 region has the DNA TGTGCCAGCAATCCAGCGGGGGGGATTTACAATGAGCAGTTCTTC. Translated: CASNPAGGIYNEQFF.

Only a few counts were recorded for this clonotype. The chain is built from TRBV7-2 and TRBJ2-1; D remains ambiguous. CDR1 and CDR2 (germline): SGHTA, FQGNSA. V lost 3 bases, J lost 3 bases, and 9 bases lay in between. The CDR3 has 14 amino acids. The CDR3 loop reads CASSLERVYNEQFF. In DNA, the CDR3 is TGTGCCAGCAGCTTGGAGCGAGTCTACAATGAGCAGTTCTTC.

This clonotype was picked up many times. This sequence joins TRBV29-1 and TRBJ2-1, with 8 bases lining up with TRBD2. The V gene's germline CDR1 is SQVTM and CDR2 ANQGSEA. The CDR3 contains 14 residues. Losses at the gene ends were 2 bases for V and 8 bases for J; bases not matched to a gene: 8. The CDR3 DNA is TGCAGCGTTGAACCCCAGCGGGGGTTGGATGAGCAGTTCTTC. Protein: CSVEPQRGLDEQFF.

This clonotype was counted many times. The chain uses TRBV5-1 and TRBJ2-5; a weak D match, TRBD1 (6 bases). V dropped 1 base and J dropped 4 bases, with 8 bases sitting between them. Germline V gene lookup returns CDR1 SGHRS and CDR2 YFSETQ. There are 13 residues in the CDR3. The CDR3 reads CASSLTGPETQYF. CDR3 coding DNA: TGCGCCAGCAGCTTGACAGGGCCAGAGACCCAGTACTTC.

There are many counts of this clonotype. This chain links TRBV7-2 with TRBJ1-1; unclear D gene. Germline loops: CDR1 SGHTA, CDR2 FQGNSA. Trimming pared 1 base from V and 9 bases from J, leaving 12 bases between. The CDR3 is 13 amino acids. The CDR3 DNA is TGTGCCAGCAGCTTAGACCCCGTTTCTAAAGCTTTCTTT. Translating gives CASSLDPVSKAFF.

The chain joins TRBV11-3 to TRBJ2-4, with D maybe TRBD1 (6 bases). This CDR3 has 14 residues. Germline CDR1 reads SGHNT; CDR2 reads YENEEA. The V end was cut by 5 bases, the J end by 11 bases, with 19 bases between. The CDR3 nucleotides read TGTGCCAGCAGCCCGCCCCCCCCGGGACAAGTTCAGTACTTC. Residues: CASSPPPPGQVQYF.

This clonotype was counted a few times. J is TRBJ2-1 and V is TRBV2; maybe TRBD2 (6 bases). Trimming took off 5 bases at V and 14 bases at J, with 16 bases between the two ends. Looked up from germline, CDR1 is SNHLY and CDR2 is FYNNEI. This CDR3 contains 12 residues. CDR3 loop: CASSTPGSGEFF. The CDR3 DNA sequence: TGTGCCAGCAGTACCCCCGGGAGTGGGGAGTTCTTC.

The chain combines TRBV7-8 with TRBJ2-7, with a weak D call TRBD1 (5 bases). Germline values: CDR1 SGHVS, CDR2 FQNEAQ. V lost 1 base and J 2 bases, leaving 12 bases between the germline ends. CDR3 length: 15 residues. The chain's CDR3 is CASSLEFKGTYEQYF. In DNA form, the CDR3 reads TGTGCCAGCAGCTTAGAATTCAAGGGGACCTACGAGCAGTACTTC.

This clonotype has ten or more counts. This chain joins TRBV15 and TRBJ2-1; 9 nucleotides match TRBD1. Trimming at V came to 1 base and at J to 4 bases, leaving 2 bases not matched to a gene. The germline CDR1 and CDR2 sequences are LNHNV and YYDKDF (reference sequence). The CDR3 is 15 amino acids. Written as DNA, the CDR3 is TGTGCCACCAGCAGAGGACAGGGGGTTTACAATGAGCAGTTCTTC. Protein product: CATSRGQGVYNEQFF. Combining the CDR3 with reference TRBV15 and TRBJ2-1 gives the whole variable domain DAMVIQNPRYQVTQFGKPVTLSCSQTLNHNVMYWYQQKSSQAPKLLFHYYDKDFNNEADTPDNFQSRRPNTSFCFLDIRSPGLGDTAMYLCATSRGQGVYNEQFFGPGTRLTVL.

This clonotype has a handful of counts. CDR3 in DNA: TGCAGCGTTAAGACTAGCGGGGATCCCAGAGAGACCCAGTACTTC. Translating gives CSVKTSGDPRETQYF. The rearrangement links TRBV29-1 to TRBJ2-5; 11 nucleotides match TRBD2. The CDR3 runs 15 residues. Germline CDR1 reads SQVTM; CDR2 reads ANQGSEA. Unmatched junction bases numbered 9, after V lost 5 bases and J lost 4 bases.

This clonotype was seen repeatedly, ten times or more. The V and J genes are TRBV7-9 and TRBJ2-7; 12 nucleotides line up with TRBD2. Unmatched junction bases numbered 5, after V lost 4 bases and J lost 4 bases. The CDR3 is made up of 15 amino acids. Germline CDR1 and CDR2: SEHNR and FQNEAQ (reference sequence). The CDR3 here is CASSSGLAGFYEQYF. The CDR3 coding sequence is TGTGCCAGCAGCTCGGGACTAGCGGGTTTTTACGAGCAGTACTTC.

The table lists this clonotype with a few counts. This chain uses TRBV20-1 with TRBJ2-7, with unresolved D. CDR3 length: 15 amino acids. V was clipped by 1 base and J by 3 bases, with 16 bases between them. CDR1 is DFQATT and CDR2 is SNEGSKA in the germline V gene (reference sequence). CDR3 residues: CSARVPADPSYEQYF. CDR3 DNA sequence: TGCAGTGCTAGAGTCCCGGCCGATCCCAGCTACGAGCAGTACTTC.

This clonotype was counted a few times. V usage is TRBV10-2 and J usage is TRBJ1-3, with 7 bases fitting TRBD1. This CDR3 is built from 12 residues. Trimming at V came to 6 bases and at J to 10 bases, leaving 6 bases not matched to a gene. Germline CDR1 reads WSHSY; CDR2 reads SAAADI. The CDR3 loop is CASRGDSPTIYF. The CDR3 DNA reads TGCGCCAGCAGGGGGGACAGCCCAACCATATATTTT.

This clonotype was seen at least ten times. CDR3 residues: CASGGNEQYF. CDR3 nucleotides: TGTGCCAGCGGGGGGAACGAGCAGTACTTC. The V and J genes are TRBV2 and TRBJ2-7; tentatively, D is TRBD2 (6 bases). This CDR3 comprises 10 residues. V was trimmed by 8 bases and J by 5 bases, leaving 7 bases between them. CDR1 is SNHLY, CDR2 FYNNEI, per germline.

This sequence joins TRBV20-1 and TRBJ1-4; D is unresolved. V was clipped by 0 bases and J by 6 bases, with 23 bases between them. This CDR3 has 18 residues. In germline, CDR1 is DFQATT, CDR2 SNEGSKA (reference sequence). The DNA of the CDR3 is TGCAGTGCTAGAGACCCCACGTCCCCAAGGGAGCATTATGAAAAACTGTTTTTT. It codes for CSARDPTSPREHYEKLFF.

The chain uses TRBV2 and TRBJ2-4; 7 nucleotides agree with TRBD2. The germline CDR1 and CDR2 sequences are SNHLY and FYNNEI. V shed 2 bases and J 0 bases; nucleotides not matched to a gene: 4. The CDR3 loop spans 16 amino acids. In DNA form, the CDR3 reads TGTGCCAGCAGTGAAAGGGCGGGAGAAGCCAAAAACATTCAGTACTTC. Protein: CASSERAGEAKNIQYF.